The rows below give T cell receptor beta chains drawn from one sample of a study of beta chain features in type 1 diabetes. The assay was immunoSEQ multiplex PCR, and TCRdb's table has in-frame clones only and misses some. Here the sample spans 900,000 or so clones, under 20% being singletons. Sequencing was performed on naive CD4+ T cells from blood. The source of these receptors is a woman aged 18-35 years in good health. CDR3s include the opening cysteine and the closing phenylalanine or tryptophan. Each record gives: V gene, CDR3 protein.

v_gene: TRBV10-3
CDR3aa: CAINPTGAVGTEAFF

v_gene: TRBV11-2
CDR3aa: CASSLEQSLGRAFF

v_gene: TRBV15
CDR3aa: CATSRFPPGQGRGSDTQYF

v_gene: TRBV29-1
CDR3aa: CSGGPYNEQFF

v_gene: TRBV7-8
CDR3aa: CASSPFREGARMNTEAFF

v_gene: TRBV5-1
CDR3aa: CASKWGTDTGELFF

v_gene: TRBV7-2
CDR3aa: CASSSTLDTQYF

v_gene: TRBV25-1
CDR3aa: CASSEAVTSGGAKNIQYF

v_gene: TRBV7-2
CDR3aa: CASSLVSVDRAPYEQYF

v_gene: TRBV28
CDR3aa: CASSLWTDYSNQPQHF